Below, 5 T cell receptor beta chains from the same sample are listed, as sequenced in a study of brain T cells in children with intractable seizures. Generated by immunoSEQ multiplex PCR, the TCRdb table keeps only in-frame clones and is missing some. The sample includes 78,000 or so clones, around 90% seen only once; the top ten take approximately 25%. The input for sequencing was peripheral blood, taken at surgery. Every receptor here comes from a girl aged 2-10 years with Rasmussen encephalitis and intractable seizures.

The V and J genes are TRBV28 and TRBJ2-5; maybe TRBD2 (7 bases). The CDR3 spans 14 residues. V dropped 7 bases and J dropped 4 bases, with 16 bases sitting between them. The V gene's germline CDR1 is MDHEN and CDR2 SYDVKM. The CDR3, as DNA: TGTGCCAGCACCTCTTCGGGGGGCAGAGAGACCCAGTACTTC. It codes for CASTSSGGRETQYF.

Worth noting for this clone: The junction differs from germline at one of its ends, possibly a read error. The V and J genes are TRBV11-2 and TRBJ1-6, with D uncertain. Germline CDR1 reads SGHAT; CDR2 reads FQNNGV. There are 12 residues in the CDR3. The chain's CDR3 is CASSLDGVGPSF. DNA of the CDR3: TGTGCCAGCAGCTTAGATGGCGTCGGACCCTCCTTT.

The chain joins TRBV5-4 to TRBJ2-1, with D unclear. V gave up 4 bases and J gave up 0 bases, with 8 bases separating them. CDR1 and CDR2 from the germline V gene are SGHNT and YYREEE (reference sequence). This CDR3 spans 14 amino acids. CDR3 nucleotide sequence: TGTGCCAGCAGCCCCTCAAGCTCCTACAATGAGCAGTTCTTC. Amino acid sequence: CASSPSSSYNEQFF.

This chain connects TRBV18 to TRBJ1-2; a possible D gene is TRBD1 (6 bases). V was shortened by 2 bases and J by 4 bases, with 11 bases between the two germline ends. CDR1 KGHSH and CDR2 LQKENI come from the germline V gene. This CDR3 has 14 amino acids. The CDR3 bases are TGTGCCAGCTCACCAGAGACAGGACCCTATGGCTACACCTTC. It encodes CASSPETGPYGYTF.

The chain couples TRBV25-1 to TRBJ2-7; 8 nucleotides agree with TRBD1. Germline lookup yields CDR1 MGHDK and CDR2 SYGVNS. V gave up 4 bases and J gave up 7 bases; unmatched junction bases: 3. The CDR3 length is 12 residues. The DNA for the CDR3 is TGTGCCAGCAGTGGACAGGGGAAAGAGCAGTACTTC. This translates into CASSGQGKEQYF.